The clone carrying this T cell receptor beta chain is categorized as medium-sized. These data originate in a study of tumor-infiltrating lymphocytes in oesophageal squamous cell carcinoma. TCRdb processed the PCR reads anew with MiXCR; each CDR3 protein has one entry. This table has around 13,000 distinct CDR3 sequences, over 50% appearing once. Germline-derived CDR1 and CDR2 are SGHVS and FNYEAQ. The V end lost 8 bases, the J end lost 7 bases, and 21 bases lay between the germline ends. The CDR3 has 15 residues. The chain is built from TRBV7-6 and TRBJ2-1; D possibly corresponds to TRBD1 (6 bases). The sequence derives from a female donor with esophageal squamous cell carcinoma. Material: esophageal tumor tissue. CDR3 sequence (DNA): TGTGCCAGCCAGGGGTTGATCGGTCGGGGTAATGAGCAGTTCTTC. This gives the protein CASQGLIGRGNEQFF.